The 22 T cell receptor beta chains below were found in one sample sequenced in a study of blood T cell repertoires in COVID-19 (TCRdb year 2020). The library relied on the immunoSEQ multiplex PCR assay. Entries here come from immuneACCESS through TCRdb and include only in-frame sequences with V and J called. Some clones fail to appear in such tables; in the studies checked, an unresolved V gene covers under half of the shortfall, and the cause of the remainder is unknown. The sample contains over 200,000 clones, approximately 86% of them found a single time. The ten largest make up more than 2.5% of the sample. Input material: peripheral blood. These receptors were obtained from a woman in her 30s who had recovered from COVID-19.

This chain joins TRBV7-6 and TRBJ1-3; D perhaps matches TRBD1 (6 bases). The CDR3 has 16 amino acids. The V end lost 5 bases, the J end lost 0 bases, and 14 bases lay between the germline ends. Germline assignment: CDR1 SGHVS and CDR2 FNYEAQ. The DNA of the CDR3 is TGTGCCAGCAGCATACTCCAGGGGAACTCTGGAAACACCATATATTTT. This encodes CASSILQGNSGNTIYF.

The J gene is TRBJ2-7, the V gene TRBV4-1, with TRBD2 matching 7 bases. Germline assignment: CDR1 MGHRA and CDR2 YSYEKL. This CDR3 is 15 amino acids long. The V and J ends lost 0 bases and 4 bases, in that order; junction bases with no gene match: 6. The CDR3 reads CASSQEPSGGYEQYF. The CDR3 nucleotides are TGCGCCAGCAGCCAAGAGCCTAGCGGAGGGTACGAGCAGTACTTC.

V is TRBV18 and J is TRBJ2-2, with D possibly matching TRBD2 (5 bases). Germline CDR1 KGHSH, CDR2 LQKENI. This CDR3 has 17 residues. The V and J ends lost 3 bases and 0 bases respectively, with 14 bases between them. DNA of the CDR3: TGTGCCAGCTCACCGGCCAGCGGCGTATCGAACACCGGGGAGCTGTTTTTT. It specifies CASSPASGVSNTGELFF.

This chain connects TRBV12-3 or TRBV12-4 to TRBJ2-7; D ambiguous. V gave up 6 bases and J gave up 2 bases, with 11 bases separating them. The CDR3 contains 13 residues. The CDR3 DNA reads TGTGCCAGCAGCTATCTACTTACCTACGAGCAGTACTTC. It is translated as CASSYLLTYEQYF.

The chain couples TRBV7-2 to TRBJ2-1, with 11 nucleotides matching TRBD2. CDR1 is SGHTA and CDR2 is FQGNSA in the germline V gene. J gave up 0 bases and V 3 bases, and 4 bases lay outside the gene matches. This CDR3 has 17 residues. The CDR3 loop reads CASSFTSGGSSYNEQFF. The CDR3 DNA follows: TGTGCCAGCAGCTTCACTAGCGGGGGCTCCTCCTACAATGAGCAGTTCTTC.

J is TRBJ2-5 and V is TRBV27, with D perhaps matching TRBD1 (5 bases). Germline CDR1 is MNHEY and CDR2 is SMNVEV (reference sequence). V lost 4 bases to trimming and J lost 4 bases, with 10 bases between them. The CDR3 has 13 amino acids. CDR3 sequence reads: CASSWAGRETQYF. CDR3 coding DNA: TGTGCCAGCAGTTGGGCAGGGCGAGAGACCCAGTACTTC.

This clone has a handful of counts. The rearrangement uses TRBV7-2 and TRBJ1-4; 8 bases match TRBD1. Germline V gene data show CDR1 as SGHTA and CDR2 as FQGNSA. The CDR3 length is 15 residues. Losses at the gene ends were 4 bases for V and 8 bases for J; bases not matched to a gene: 9. The CDR3 here is CASSSFGTGGEKLFF. CDR3 sequence (DNA): TGTGCCAGCAGCTCATTCGGGACAGGTGGGGAAAAACTGTTTTTT.

The CDR3 nucleotides are TGTGCCACCGGGACTAGCGGGGGAAGTGATACGCAGTATTTT. It encodes CATGTSGGSDTQYF. The rearrangement links TRBV10-3 to TRBJ2-3; 14 nucleotides align to TRBD2. V was clipped by 10 bases and J by 6 bases; unmatched bases: 6. CDR1 is ENHRY and CDR2 is SYGVKD in the germline V gene. CDR3 size: 14 residues.

The rearrangement uses TRBV12-5 and TRBJ1-2; D is possibly TRBD1 (6 bases). The germline V gene has CDR1 LGHNT and CDR2 FRNRAP. The CDR3 covers 13 residues. V lost 7 bases to trimming and J lost 4 bases, with 13 bases between them. In DNA form, the CDR3 reads TGTGCTAGTGCCGTGGACAGCCTCTATGGCTACACCTTC. Protein sequence: CASAVDSLYGYTF.

The chain couples TRBV18 to TRBJ2-3, with unresolved D. The germline V gene encodes CDR1 KGHSH and CDR2 LQKENI. V shed 5 bases and J shed 1 base, with 10 bases lying between them. CDR3 size: 14 residues. The CDR3 sequence is CASSGNVGTDTQYF. Here the CDR3 DNA reads TGTGCCAGCTCAGGCAACGTTGGCACAGATACGCAGTATTTT.

This rearrangement joins TRBV13 to TRBJ2-5, with D tentatively TRBD1 (6 bases). The CDR3 consists of 14 residues. With 2 bases removed from V and 5 bases from J, the gap between germline ends came to 12 bases. Germline values: CDR1 PRHDT, CDR2 FYEKMQ (reference sequence). The CDR3 region has the DNA TGTGCCAGCAGCTTAAGGGGGAGTTGGGAGACCCAGTACTTC. It specifies CASSLRGSWETQYF.

This clone was seen more than once but under ten times. The same CDR3 can be traced to other DNA sequences in this sample. The rearrangement uses TRBV2 and TRBJ2-5; 7 positions match TRBD1. Germline V gene lookup returns CDR1 SNHLY and CDR2 FYNNEI. V gave up 6 bases and J gave up 1 base; unmatched junction bases: 2. This CDR3 is 13 amino acids long. The CDR3 loop reads CASRGQLQETQYF. The CDR3 nucleotides are TGTGCCAGCAGGGGACAGCTCCAAGAGACCCAGTACTTC. The variable domain in full, with the rest retrieved from reference TRBV2 and TRBJ2-5, is EPEVTQTPSHQVTQMGQEVILRCVPISNHLYFYWYRQILGQKVEFLVSFYNNEISEKSEIFDDQFSVERPDGSNFTLKIRSTKLEDSAMYFCASRGQLQETQYFGPGTRLLVL.

This chain uses TRBV6-1 with TRBJ2-3, with TRBD1 matching over 9 bases. J lost 6 bases, V lost 3 bases, and 1 base had no gene match. This CDR3 has 13 amino acids. Germline CDR1 is MNHNS and CDR2 is SASEGT. The chain's CDR3 is CASSEDRGDTQYF. The CDR3 DNA sequence: TGTGCCAGCAGTGAGGACAGGGGCGATACGCAGTATTTT.

This clone appeared a single time. V and J are TRBV13 and TRBJ2-4; D may be TRBD2 (6 bases). The CDR3 consists of 16 residues. CDR1 and CDR2 from the germline V gene are PRHDT and FYEKMQ (reference sequence). Between the trimmed V and J ends, which lost 0 bases and 3 bases, there was a span of 12 bases. The CDR3, as DNA: TGTGCCAGCAGCTTAGGGGCGGGGCAGGGCAAAAACATTCAGTACTTC. The encoded protein is CASSLGAGQGKNIQYF.

This clone was seen a single time. The chain is built from TRBV7-3 and TRBJ2-3; 9 bases line up with TRBD2. With V trimmed by 1 base and J by 5 bases, 4 bases remained unmatched. Germline lookup yields CDR1 SGHTA and CDR2 FQGTGA. CDR3 length equals 15 residues. The CDR3 nucleotides are TGTGCCAGCAGCTTAAGCGGGGGGGCAAAAGATACGCAGTATTTT. Its protein product is CASSLSGGAKDTQYF.

The chain is built from TRBV7-2 and TRBJ2-1; maybe TRBD2 (6 bases). The germline CDR1 and CDR2 sequences are SGHTA and FQGNSA. The CDR3 sequence is 16 residues long. The ends were cut back, 1 base at V and 5 bases at J, with 15 bases in the middle. The CDR3: CASSLGNFGGNNEQFF. The CDR3 DNA is TGTGCCAGCAGCTTAGGCAACTTTGGGGGGAACAATGAGCAGTTCTTC.

V and J are TRBV6-5 and TRBJ1-3; D is possibly TRBD1 (5 bases). The CDR3 sequence is 14 residues long. Trimming took off 10 bases at V and 0 bases at J, with 13 bases between the two ends. Germline V gives CDR1 MNHEY, CDR2 SVGAGI. Here the CDR3 DNA reads TGTGCCACCTCGACAGAGTACTCTGGAAACACCATATATTTT. Translated, it gives CATSTEYSGNTIYF.

The chain is built from TRBV12-3 or TRBV12-4 and TRBJ2-3; D is unclear. The length of the CDR3 is 13 residues. Trimming removed 2 bases at V and 2 bases at J, with 5 bases between. The CDR3, as DNA: TGTGCCAGCAGTTTAACTAACACAGATACGCAGTATTTT. It is translated as CASSLTNTDTQYF.

In nucleotides, the CDR3 is TGTGCCAGCGGAGGACTCTCTGGGGCCAACGTCCTGACTTTC. This gives the protein CASGGLSGANVLTF. The chain employs TRBV5-6 and TRBJ2-6; tentatively, D is TRBD2 (5 bases). This CDR3 is 14 amino acids long. Germline CDR1 SGHDT, CDR2 YYEEEE. The V end lost 7 bases, the J end lost 0 bases, and 8 bases lay between the germline ends.

The V and J genes are TRBV6-6 and TRBJ1-4; TRBD1 aligns across 9 bases. Germline V gives CDR1 MNHNY, CDR2 SVGAGI (reference sequence). Trimming at V came to 6 bases and at J to 5 bases, leaving 7 bases not matched to a gene. This CDR3 is built from 15 residues. This CDR3 reads CASSILGQGNEKLFF. CDR3 DNA: TGTGCCAGCAGCATCCTGGGACAGGGCAATGAAAAACTGTTTTTT.

This chain joins TRBV11-2 and TRBJ2-1; no reliable D call. This CDR3 spans 14 amino acids. Trimming shortened V by 0 bases and J by 3 bases, and 6 bases separated the two germline ends. Germline V gives CDR1 SGHAT, CDR2 FQNNGV. CDR3 DNA sequence: TGTGCCAGCAGCTTAGAGGCGGACTACAATGAGCAGTTCTTC. Protein sequence: CASSLEADYNEQFF.

The V gene is TRBV6-2 or TRBV6-3, the J gene TRBJ1-2; 7 bases match TRBD1. Trimming removed 6 bases from V and 4 bases from J; junction bases left unmatched: 8. From germline, CDR1 is MNHEY and CDR2 SVGEGT. This CDR3 is built from 14 residues. This CDR3 is CASSRQGQVYGYTF. DNA of the CDR3: TGTGCCAGCAGCAGACAGGGCCAAGTCTATGGCTACACCTTC.